The clone carrying this TCR beta chain came up a few times. Described time point: persistent/refractory GD, antithyroid drugs over 5 years with positive TRAb. There was RNA extracted from PBMCs, and the TCR library was made from it. The data were taken from a study of regulatory T cells in long-lasting Graves disease. V lost 5 bases and J lost 4, with 12 bases in between. The CDR3 is 14 amino acids. CDR1 SGHVS and CDR2 FQNEAQ come from the germline V gene. CDR3-region Arm-PCR and iRepertoire HTBI primers produced the TCR beta libraries. One entry per CDR3 protein, called by TCRdb with MiXCR from the multiplex PCR reads. Of about 470,000 distinct CDR3 sequences in the sample, roughly 20% were seen once.

Sample: peripheral blood mononuclear cells (PBMCs), taken when the disease was refractory, from a patient treated with antithyroid drugs. The chain links TRBV7-8 to TRBJ2-1; possible D gene TRBD1, 6 bases. The origin of this receptor is a female donor with Graves disease. The CDR3 coding sequence is TGTGCCAGCAGCAACAGGGAATGGTACAATGAGCAGTTCTTC. Protein: CASSNREWYNEQFF.